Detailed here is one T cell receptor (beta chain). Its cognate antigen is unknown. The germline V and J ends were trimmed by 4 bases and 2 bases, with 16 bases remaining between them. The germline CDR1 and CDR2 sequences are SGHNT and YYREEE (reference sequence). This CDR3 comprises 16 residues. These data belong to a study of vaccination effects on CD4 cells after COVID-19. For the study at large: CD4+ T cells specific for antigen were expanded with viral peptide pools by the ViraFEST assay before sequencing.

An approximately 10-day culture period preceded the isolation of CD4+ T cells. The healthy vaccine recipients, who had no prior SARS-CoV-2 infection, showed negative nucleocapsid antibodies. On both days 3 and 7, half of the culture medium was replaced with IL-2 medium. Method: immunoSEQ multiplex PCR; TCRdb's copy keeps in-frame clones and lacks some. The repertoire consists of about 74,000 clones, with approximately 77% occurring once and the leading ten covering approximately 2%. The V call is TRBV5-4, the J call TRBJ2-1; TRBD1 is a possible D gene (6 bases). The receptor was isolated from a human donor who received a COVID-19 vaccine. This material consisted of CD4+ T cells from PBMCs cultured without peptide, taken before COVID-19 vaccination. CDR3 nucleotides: TGTGCCAGCAGCCGGACAGCCCTTACCACCTACAATGAGCAGTTCTTC. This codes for CASSRTALTTYNEQFF.